This T cell receptor beta chain is from a study of blood T cell repertoires in COVID-19. This CDR3 has 15 amino acids. Germline CDR1 is SGHKS and CDR2 is YYEKEE (reference sequence). V dropped 2 bases and J dropped 4 bases, with 13 bases sitting between them. Per the study methods: Amplification with reference gene primers provided the estimates of nucleated cell counts. This table comes from immunoSEQ multiplex PCR, and its TCRdb copy is limited to in-frame clones, with some not included. V and J calls and clone size follow that table, whereas D and trimming were derived from the DNA. The data hold some 130,000 clones, with 85% to 90% observed a single time.

The chain couples TRBV5-5 to TRBJ1-5; D perhaps matches TRBD1 (5 bases). The sequence came from a man between 65 and 85 years old with active COVID-19. The sequenced sample consisted of peripheral blood. CDR3 sequence (DNA): TGTGCCAGCAGCTTATTGCCCCAGGGAAATCAGCCCCAGCATTTT. Protein sequence: CASSLLPQGNQPQHF.